Presented here are 25 T cell receptor beta chains from one specimen sequenced in a study of control samples from healthy donors and cancer patients. Clones were sequenced by immunoSEQ multiplex PCR, and TCRdb holds only the in-frame ones, with some missing. The sample shows about 47,000 clones, about 80% of them seen only once. The sequencing input was blood. Source of these receptors: a man between 65 and 79 years old in good health.

The V and J genes are TRBV7-9 and TRBJ2-1; D is possibly TRBD1 or TRBD2 (6 bases each). This CDR3 spans 15 amino acids. Per the germline V gene, CDR1 is SEHNR and CDR2 is FQNEAQ (reference sequence). The V and J ends lost 5 bases and 11 bases respectively, with 22 bases between them. The CDR3 protein is CASSPMWDLGGQQFF. CDR3 bases: TGTGCCAGCAGCCCGATGTGGGACTTGGGGGGCCAGCAGTTCTTC.

This chain connects TRBV7-9 to TRBJ2-7; TRBD2 aligns across 9 bases. The CDR3 length is 16 residues. Germline V gene lookup returns CDR1 SEHNR and CDR2 FQNEAQ (reference sequence). Germline trimming cut 5 bases from V and 9 bases from J; bases unmatched to any gene: 17. The CDR3, as DNA: TGTGCCAGCAGCCCGGCGGGGGGGATGACCAACCTAGGGCAGTACTTC. Amino acid sequence: CASSPAGGMTNLGQYF.

The chain links TRBV6-6 to TRBJ2-7, with TRBD1 matching 8 bases. This CDR3 has 15 amino acids. Germline V gene sequence: CDR1 MNHNY, CDR2 SVGAGI (reference sequence). Trimming at V came to 5 bases and at J to 2 bases, leaving 8 bases not matched to a gene. The CDR3 reads CASSTSGTGTYEQYF. CDR3 coding DNA: TGTGCCAGCAGTACATCCGGGACAGGAACCTACGAGCAGTACTTC.

This clone was observed once. This chain links TRBV2 with TRBJ2-1; 10 nucleotides align to TRBD2. Germline V gene sequence: CDR1 SNHLY, CDR2 FYNNEI. The junction had 11 bases not matched to a gene; V was cut back by 9 bases and J by 9 bases. The CDR3 is 14 residues long. The CDR3 loop reads CARPSGGARGEQFF. Written as DNA, the CDR3 is TGTGCCAGACCGAGCGGGGGGGCCCGGGGTGAGCAGTTCTTC. Variable domain in full (rest from reference TRBV2 and TRBJ2-1): EPEVTQTPSHQVTQMGQEVILRCVPISNHLYFYWYRQILGQKVEFLVSFYNNEISEKSEIFDDQFSVERPDGSNFTLKIRSTKLEDSAMYFCARPSGGARGEQFFGPGTRLTVL.

The chain recombines TRBV3-1 (or the pseudogene TRBV3-2) with TRBJ2-5; perhaps D is TRBD1 or TRBD2 (6 bases each). There are 15 residues in the CDR3. V was shortened by 1 base and J by 5 bases, with 14 bases between the two germline ends. Germline V CDR1 and CDR2: LGHDT, YNNKEL (reference sequence). Written as DNA, the CDR3 is TGTGCCAGCAGCCAAGCGTCGAACGGGGGCGAGACCCAGTACTTC. Its translation is CASSQASNGGETQYF.

A few counts support this clone. The V gene is TRBV5-1, the J gene TRBJ2-1; 8 nucleotides agree with TRBD1. Germline V gives CDR1 SGHRS, CDR2 YFSETQ. The CDR3 is 14 residues long. Trimming took 6 bases from V and 10 from J; bases not matched to a gene: 12. The CDR3: CASNPGQGEREQFF. The DNA of the CDR3 is TGCGCCAGCAACCCCGGACAGGGTGAGCGCGAGCAGTTCTTC.

This clone was counted between two and nine times. The rearrangement uses TRBV9 and TRBJ2-1; TRBD1 matches at 10 bases. The CDR3 sequence is 16 residues long. With 5 bases clipped from V and 7 bases from J, the junction kept 12 bases outside the gene matches. The germline V gene encodes CDR1 SGDLS and CDR2 YYNGEE. The CDR3 DNA reads TGTGCCAGCAGTCCACTAGGACAGGGGGGATGGAATGAGCAGTTCTTC. Protein sequence: CASSPLGQGGWNEQFF.

The chain links TRBV10-3 to TRBJ1-1, with D unresolved. Germline CDR1 is ENHRY and CDR2 is SYGVKD. Trimming took 10 bases from V and 3 from J, leaving 24 bases between them. This CDR3 region has 16 residues. The CDR3 here is CATTFSPGRSDTEAFF. CDR3 nucleotides: TGTGCCACGACCTTCTCTCCCGGGCGAAGTGACACTGAAGCTTTCTTT.

The chain links TRBV2 to TRBJ1-2; 7 bases align to TRBD1. J lost 0 bases, V lost 5 bases, and 6 bases had no gene match. There are 15 residues in the CDR3. The germline V gene encodes CDR1 SNHLY and CDR2 FYNNEI. The CDR3 protein is CASSSTGVANYGYTF. In DNA form, the CDR3 reads TGTGCCAGCAGTTCCACAGGGGTAGCTAACTATGGCTACACCTTC.

This clone is a singleton in its sample. The chain joins TRBV18 to TRBJ2-2, with D hard to call. The V and J ends lost 2 bases and 0 bases respectively, with 7 bases between them. Germline V lookup: CDR1 KGHSH, CDR2 LQKENI. CDR3 size: 15 residues. CDR3 residues: CASSPWQTNTGELFF. The CDR3 nucleotides read TGTGCCAGCTCACCATGGCAGACGAACACCGGGGAGCTGTTTTTT.

The chain recombines TRBV3-1 (or the pseudogene TRBV3-2) with TRBJ2-2; D not resolved. Trimming cost V 2 bases and J 4 bases, with 17 bases left between them. Germline CDR1 is LGHDT and CDR2 is YNNKEL (reference sequence). The CDR3 is 17 amino acids. CDR3 nucleotides: TGTGCCAGCAGCCAAATTCGTGGGCGCGGTGGCACCGGGGAGCTGTTTTTT. Its translation: CASSQIRGRGGTGELFF.

This clone was observed a handful of times. V usage is TRBV11-3 and J usage is TRBJ2-1; 8 positions match TRBD2. The germline gives CDR1 SGHNT, CDR2 YENEEA. J gave up 6 bases and V 11 bases, and 21 bases lay outside the gene matches. This CDR3 region has 17 residues. This chain's CDR3 is CAHPPAGVLWVCNEQFF. CDR3 in DNA: TGTGCCCATCCCCCAGCGGGAGTGTTATGGGTGTGCAATGAGCAGTTCTTC. Full variable domain (remainder filled in from reference TRBV11-3 and TRBJ2-1): EAGVVQSPRYKIIEKKQPVAFWCNPISGHNTLYWYLQNLGQGPELLIRYENEEAVDDSQLPKDRFSAERLKGVDSTLKIQPAELGDSAVYLCAHPPAGVLWVCNEQFFGPGTRLTVL.

This chain links TRBV19 with TRBJ1-1; D unresolved. This CDR3 has 15 residues. The germline V and J ends were trimmed by 3 bases and 3 bases, with 14 bases remaining between them. The germline V gene has CDR1 LNHDA and CDR2 SQIVND (reference sequence). CDR3 bases: TGTGCCAGTAGTATCCTGAGGGCGGCGGACACTGAAGCTTTCTTT. This sequence encodes CASSILRAADTEAFF.

This chain connects TRBV10-2 to TRBJ2-7, with TRBD1 identical over 7 bases. V lost 2 bases to trimming and J lost 5 bases; unmatched junction nucleotides: 3. The CDR3 covers 13 residues. Looked up from germline, CDR1 is WSHSY and CDR2 is SAAADI. The CDR3 bases are TGCGCCAGCAGTGAGACAGGGGACGACGAGCAGTACTTC. The encoded protein is CASSETGDDEQYF.

The chain combines TRBV5-8 with TRBJ2-7, with 11 bases aligning to TRBD2. CDR1 and CDR2 (germline): SGHTS, YDEGEE. V lost 4 bases to trimming and J lost 0 bases; unmatched junction nucleotides: 6. The CDR3 is made up of 16 amino acids. CDR3 nucleotide sequence: TGTGCCAGCAGCCGTACTAGCGGGAGTATCTCCTACGAGCAGTACTTC. It encodes CASSRTSGSISYEQYF. Full variable domain (remainder filled in from reference TRBV5-8 and TRBJ2-7): EAGVTQSPTHLIKTRGQQATLRCSPISGHTSVYWYQQALGLGLQFLLWYDEGEERNRGNFPPRFSGRQFPNYSSELNVNALELEDSALYLCASSRTSGSISYEQYFGPGTRLTVT.

CDR3 nucleotides: TGCGCCAGCAGGACGGACAGGGGGCGCAGGGAGCAGTACTTC. Protein: CASRTDRGRREQYF. The rearrangement joins TRBV5-1 to TRBJ2-7; TRBD1 agrees at 11 bases. J was trimmed by 7 bases and V by 5 bases; bases with no gene match: 8. This CDR3 spans 14 amino acids. Germline V lookup: CDR1 SGHRS, CDR2 YFSETQ.

The chain has TRBV12-5 and TRBJ1-1; D is perhaps TRBD1 (6 bases). V shed 4 bases and J shed 5 bases, with 17 bases lying between them. The CDR3 has 15 residues. Germline CDR1 is LGHNT and CDR2 is FRNRAP. The CDR3 reads CASGSSFGGRTEAFF. The CDR3 DNA is TGTGCTAGTGGTTCTTCTTTCGGGGGGCGGACTGAAGCTTTCTTT.

This clone has just one count. The chain links TRBV12-3 or TRBV12-4 to TRBJ1-1, with a possible D match to TRBD1 (5 bases). V gave up 6 bases and J gave up 7 bases, with 15 bases separating them. The CDR3 contains 13 residues. The CDR3: CASRPNSGGEAFF. The CDR3 DNA is TGTGCCAGCAGACCCAACAGCGGGGGTGAAGCTTTCTTT.

The chain carries TRBV5-6 and TRBJ1-1; possible D gene TRBD1, 6 bases. Germline assignment: CDR1 SGHDT and CDR2 YYEEEE. CDR3 length equals 14 residues. Trimming stripped 0 bases from V and 5 bases from J, with 11 bases between. In DNA, the CDR3 is TGTGCCAGCAGCTTGGGCGGAAGGGGGACTGAAGCTTTCTTT. Translated, it gives CASSLGGRGTEAFF.

The DNA of the CDR3 is TGTGCCAGCAGTTCTCCGGGACGGAGCTCCTACGAGCAGTACTTC. It specifies CASSSPGRSSYEQYF. The rearrangement uses TRBV5-4 and TRBJ2-7; tentatively, D is TRBD1 or TRBD2 (5 bases each). Trimming took 5 bases from V and 0 from J, leaving 15 bases between them. This CDR3 has 15 amino acids. Germline V CDR1 and CDR2: SGHNT, YYREEE (reference sequence).

This clone has more than one count but fewer than ten. V usage is TRBV4-2 and J usage is TRBJ1-2; D uncertain. Germline lookup yields CDR1 LGHNA and CDR2 YNFKEQ. The CDR3 is 18 amino acids. V lost 3 bases and J lost 8, with 28 bases in between. The CDR3 is CASSQLMRFTLGRRGYTF. The CDR3 nucleotides are TGTGCCAGCAGCCAGCTAATGCGTTTTACCTTAGGCCGGCGAGGCTACACCTTC.

The chain links TRBV28 to TRBJ2-1, with 8 bases identical to TRBD2. The CDR3 is 19 amino acids. Trimming at V came to 3 bases and at J to 3 bases, leaving 16 bases not matched to a gene. CDR1 and CDR2 (germline): MDHEN, SYDVKM. CDR3 in amino acids: CASSFWPKARTSLYNEQFF. The CDR3 bases are TGTGCCAGCAGTTTCTGGCCCAAGGCCCGGACTAGCCTCTACAATGAGCAGTTCTTC.

The chain couples TRBV5-6 to TRBJ2-1, with 7 nucleotides matching TRBD2. Germline V gene sequence: CDR1 SGHDT, CDR2 YYEEEE. Germline trimming cut 0 bases from V and 4 bases from J; bases unmatched to any gene: 7. CDR3 length: 16 amino acids. The CDR3 loop reads CASSLEALAYYNEQFF. DNA of the CDR3: TGTGCCAGCAGCTTGGAAGCACTAGCGTATTACAATGAGCAGTTCTTC.

The rearrangement joins TRBV28 to TRBJ2-3; no reliable D call. The V end lost 4 bases, the J end lost 2 bases, and 16 bases lay between the germline ends. The CDR3 extends over 16 amino acids. Germline CDR1 and CDR2: MDHEN and SYDVKM. CDR3 coding DNA: TGTGCCAGCAGTTCACTCGACTCCATCAACACAGATACGCAGTATTTT. This gives the protein CASSSLDSINTDTQYF.

Here the CDR3 DNA reads TGCGCCAGCAGCCCTAGCGGGGGAAGTGTCGATGAGCAGTTCTTC. This translates into CASSPSGGSVDEQFF. V is TRBV5-1 and J is TRBJ2-1; 10 bases line up with TRBD2. Germline V gene lookup returns CDR1 SGHRS and CDR2 YFSETQ. The CDR3 runs 15 residues. Trimming at V came to 4 bases and at J to 8 bases, leaving 9 bases not matched to a gene.